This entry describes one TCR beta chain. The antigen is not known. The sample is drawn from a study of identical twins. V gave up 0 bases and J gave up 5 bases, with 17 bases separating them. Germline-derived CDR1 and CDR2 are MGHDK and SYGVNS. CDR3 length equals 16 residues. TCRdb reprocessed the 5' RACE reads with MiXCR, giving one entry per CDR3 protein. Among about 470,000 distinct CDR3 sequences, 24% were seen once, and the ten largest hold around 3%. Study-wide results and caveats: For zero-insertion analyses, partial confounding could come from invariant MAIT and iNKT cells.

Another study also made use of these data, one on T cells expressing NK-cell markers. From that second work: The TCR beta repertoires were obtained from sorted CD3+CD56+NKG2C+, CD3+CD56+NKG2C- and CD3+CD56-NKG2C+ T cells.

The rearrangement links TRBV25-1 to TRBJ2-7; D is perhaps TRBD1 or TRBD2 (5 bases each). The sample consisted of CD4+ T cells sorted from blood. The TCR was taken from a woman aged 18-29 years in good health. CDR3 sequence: CASSEYSGAKRDEQYF. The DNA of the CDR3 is TGTGCCAGCAGTGAATATTCCGGGGCCAAGAGGGACGAGCAGTACTTC.